The 20 T cell receptor beta chains reported below all come from one sample, sequenced in a study of T cells in Graves' hyperthyroidism and ophthalmopathy. Using RNA transcripts as the source, TCR beta CDR3 regions were amplified. In the first-round RT-PCR of the TCR CDR3, the HTBI primer set was used. TCRdb ran MiXCR on the multiplex PCR reads and lists one entry per CDR3 protein. The sample records roughly 400,000 distinct CDR3 sequences, about 15% being singletons. The sample was blood. These receptors all come from a young woman with Graves' hyperthyroidism that later progressed to Graves' ophthalmopathy.

This clonotype was observed many times. The CDR3 region has the DNA TGTGCCTGGAGTGTATATAATCAGCCCCAGCATTTT. Translated, it gives CAWSVYNQPQHF. The chain combines TRBV30 with TRBJ1-5; no firm D call. The V end was cut by 0 bases, the J end by 4 bases, with 4 bases between. Per germline, CDR1 GTSNPN and CDR2 SVGIG (reference sequence). The CDR3 is 12 residues long.

Of note for this clonotype: At one of its ends the junction is not consistent with the germline gene, which may arise from a read error. This chain links TRBV11-2 with TRBJ2-7; the match to TRBD2 covers 10 bases. This CDR3 region has 15 residues. The germline CDR1 and CDR2 sequences are SGHAT and FQNNGV. The CDR3 nucleotides are TGTGCCAGCAGCGTAGAGTTAGTAGCGGGGGGTGAGCAGTACTTC. This codes for CASSVELVAGGEQYF.

This chain joins TRBV30 and TRBJ1-2, with 8 bases matching TRBD1. Germline V CDR1 and CDR2: GTSNPN, SVGIG (reference sequence). Trimming cost V 2 bases and J 4 bases; bases outside gene matches: 9. This CDR3 region has 15 residues. The CDR3 sequence: CAWSFGTGILYGYTF. The CDR3 DNA sequence: TGTGCCTGGAGTTTCGGGACAGGAATCCTCTATGGCTACACCTTC.

The chain carries TRBV5-1 and TRBJ2-5, with 12 bases that match TRBD2. The CDR3 runs to 16 residues. Germline assignment: CDR1 SGHRS and CDR2 YFSETQ. J was trimmed by 1 base and V by 4 bases; bases with no gene match: 5. This CDR3 reads CASSKGTSGPQETQYF. CDR3 sequence (DNA): TGCGCCAGCAGCAAAGGGACTAGCGGGCCCCAAGAGACCCAGTACTTC.

The chain is built from TRBV9 and TRBJ2-1; a possible D gene is TRBD2 (6 bases). Per the germline V gene, CDR1 is SGDLS and CDR2 is YYNGEE. CDR3 length: 14 residues. V was shortened by 4 bases and J by 3 bases, with 11 bases between the two germline ends. The CDR3 DNA reads TGTGCCAGCAGCCCCGGGAGTAACTACAATGAGCAGTTCTTC. It is translated as CASSPGSNYNEQFF.

The chain has TRBV27 and TRBJ2-5, with 11 bases lining up with TRBD2. There are 14 residues in the CDR3. Looked up from germline, CDR1 is MNHEY and CDR2 is SMNVEV (reference sequence). Trimming at V came to 7 bases and at J to 3 bases, leaving 4 bases not matched to a gene. The CDR3 sequence is CASKSGLAEETQYF. The CDR3 DNA sequence: TGTGCCAGCAAGTCGGGACTAGCGGAAGAGACCCAGTACTTC.

This clonotype showed up just once. The V and J genes are TRBV10-3 and TRBJ2-7; 7 bases fit TRBD1. CDR3 length equals 12 residues. Germline values: CDR1 ENHRY, CDR2 SYGVKD. J was trimmed by 4 bases and V by 11 bases; bases with no gene match: 8. The CDR3 sequence is CASGQVPYEQYF. As DNA, the CDR3 is TGTGCCTCAGGACAGGTCCCTTACGAGCAGTACTTC.

On this clonotype: A junction boundary mismatches the germline segment, possibly from a read error. The chain is built from TRBV11-1 and TRBJ2-1; 7 nucleotides align to TRBD1. Germline CDR1 and CDR2: SGHAT and FQDESV (reference sequence). The CDR3 runs 13 residues. CDR3 region: CASSLEGAVEQFF. As DNA, the CDR3 is TGTGCCAGCAGTTTAGAGGGGGCGGTTGAGCAGTTCTTC.

This clonotype came up a few times. The V and J genes are TRBV3-1 and TRBJ2-7; D may be TRBD2 (6 bases). V was trimmed by 5 bases and J by 2 bases, leaving 19 bases between them. Per the germline V gene, CDR1 is LGHDT and CDR2 is YNNKEL (reference sequence). The CDR3 covers 16 residues. DNA for the CDR3: TGTGCCAGCAGCGTCCGGGACTCCTTTCGCCCCTACGAGCAGTACTTC. It yields the protein CASSVRDSFRPYEQYF.

This clonotype came up many times. The chain uses TRBV20-1 and TRBJ2-1; 7 bases map to TRBD1. Germline values: CDR1 DFQATT, CDR2 SNEGSKA (reference sequence). This CDR3 contains 15 residues. The V segment lost 3 bases and the J segment 1 base; nucleotides outside the gene matches: 6. DNA of the CDR3: TGCAGTGCTAGGGGTAGGGGACAGTCCTACAATGAGCAGTTCTTC. Its protein product is CSARGRGQSYNEQFF.

In this sample, this clonotype turned up many times. The chain is built from TRBV30 and TRBJ1-5; unclear D gene. The ends were cut back, 2 bases at V and 4 bases at J, with 12 bases in the middle. Germline V lookup: CDR1 GTSNPN, CDR2 SVGIG (reference sequence). The CDR3 consists of 14 residues. The CDR3 DNA follows: TGTGCCTGGAGTAGGACCCGTGGTAATCAGCCCCAGCATTTT. This translates into CAWSRTRGNQPQHF.

This clonotype showed up just a few times. V gene TRBV12-3 or TRBV12-4 combines with J gene TRBJ1-5; 8 bases fit TRBD1. Trimming at V came to 1 base and at J to 6 bases, leaving 5 bases not matched to a gene. This CDR3 region has 15 residues. As DNA, the CDR3 is TGTGCCAGCAGTTTAGGGGCAGGGGGCGTTCAGCCCCAGCATTTT. It encodes CASSLGAGGVQPQHF.

This clonotype was seen at least ten times. The V gene is TRBV11-2, the J gene TRBJ2-3, with TRBD1 as a possible D gene (6 bases). In germline, CDR1 is SGHAT, CDR2 FQNNGV. V lost 5 bases, J lost 2 bases, and 11 bases lay in between. The CDR3 consists of 14 residues. CDR3 loop: CASSPRTATDTQYF. The CDR3 DNA follows: TGTGCCAGCAGCCCGAGGACAGCCACAGATACGCAGTATTTT.

At least ten counts were recorded for this clonotype. The V call is TRBV28, the J call TRBJ2-1; 9 bases fit TRBD1. J gave up 7 bases and V 5 bases, and 9 bases lay outside the gene matches. CDR1 is MDHEN, CDR2 SYDVKM, per germline. The CDR3 is made up of 15 amino acids. CDR3 loop: CASSKVQGAVNEQFF. CDR3 DNA sequence: TGTGCCAGCAGTAAGGTACAGGGGGCGGTAAATGAGCAGTTCTTC.

This clonotype was counted many times. The V gene is TRBV11-2, the J gene TRBJ2-3; tentative D call: TRBD2 (6 bases). Germline CDR1 reads SGHAT; CDR2 reads FQNNGV. The ends were cut back, 5 bases at V and 0 bases at J, with 15 bases in the middle. The CDR3 loop spans 16 amino acids. The CDR3 DNA follows: TGTGCCAGCAGCCTGATCGTGGGGGGTAGCACAGATACGCAGTATTTT. Protein: CASSLIVGGSTDTQYF.

This clonotype was observed at least ten times. The rearrangement uses TRBV15 and TRBJ1-5; D uncertain. Germline V lookup: CDR1 LNHNV, CDR2 YYDKDF (reference sequence). This CDR3 spans 14 amino acids. V gave up 3 bases and J gave up 4 bases, with 10 bases separating them. The CDR3 DNA reads TGTGCCACCAGCAGTGCGGACGGGAATCAGCCCCAGCATTTT. This translates into CATSSADGNQPQHF.

This clonotype was counted only a few times. The V and J genes are TRBV20-1 and TRBJ2-7; TRBD1 aligns across 8 bases. J gave up 0 bases and V 5 bases, and 6 bases lay outside the gene matches. From germline, CDR1 is DFQATT and CDR2 SNEGSKA (reference sequence). The length of the CDR3 is 14 residues. This chain's CDR3 is CSAPNRGSSYEQYF. DNA for the CDR3: TGCAGTGCTCCTAACAGGGGGAGCTCCTACGAGCAGTACTTC.

The table lists this clonotype with a few counts. This sequence joins TRBV5-6 and TRBJ2-5, with 8 bases identical to TRBD1. Germline-derived CDR1 and CDR2 are SGHDT and YYEEEE. The CDR3 is 13 residues long. The J segment lost 5 bases and the V segment lost 4 bases, leaving 4 bases of the junction unmatched. The CDR3 DNA follows: TGTGCCAGCAGCCTCTACAGGGGGGAGACCCAGTACTTC. As protein: CASSLYRGETQYF. The full variable domain, its missing parts supplied by reference TRBV5-6 and TRBJ2-5, is DAGVTQSPTHLIKTRGQQVTLRCSPKSGHDTVSWYQQALGQGPQFIFQYYEEEERQRGNFPDRFSGHQFPNYSSELNVNALLLGDSALYLCASSLYRGETQYFGPGTRLLVL.

The chain employs TRBV4-3 and TRBJ2-3; a weak D match, TRBD2 (5 bases). Deletions cut 0 bases from V and 1 base from J, with 14 bases between. The CDR3 consists of 17 residues. Germline loops: CDR1 LGHNA, CDR2 YSLEER. The CDR3 DNA follows: TGCGCCAGCAGCCAAGATTTCTCCCGTAGCGGCACAGATACGCAGTATTTT. Residues: CASSQDFSRSGTDTQYF.

This CDR3 reads CAIRGTGLNTEAFF. The CDR3 DNA reads TGTGCCATCAGGGGGACAGGACTGAACACTGAAGCTTTCTTT. The chain is built from TRBV10-3 and TRBJ1-1; 8 nucleotides match TRBD1. The V gene end was trimmed by 6 bases and the J gene end by 0 bases; junction bases not matched to a gene: 3. Germline V lookup: CDR1 ENHRY, CDR2 SYGVKD. The CDR3 loop spans 14 amino acids.